This T cell receptor (beta chain) emerged from a study of T cell repertoires in ileal Crohn's disease. Overall study: All patients had surgery for stricturing (61%) or penetrating (about 39%) disease.

Germline-derived CDR1 and CDR2 are MNHEY and SMNVEV (reference sequence). The CDR3 loop spans 16 amino acids. Trimming cost V 5 bases and J 0 bases; bases outside gene matches: 9. Overall study findings and caveats: Mucosal expansions were suggested to be mainly CD8 T cells. Clonality above 26.8% at surgery always came with endoscopic recurrence.

As concerns this clone: Its antigen is undetermined.

Assay used: immunoSEQ multiplex PCR; TCRdb lists only in-frame clones, some missing. The table includes several thousand clones, around 93% detected once. This chain uses TRBV27 with TRBJ1-1; 7 bases match TRBD1. Sequencing was carried out using ileal tissue. The TCR sequence derives from an adult with Crohn's disease. The CDR3 nucleotides are TGTGCCAGCAGTAAAGGGGGCTTCGGGATGAACACTGAAGCTTTCTTT. Its protein product is CASSKGGFGMNTEAFF.